Listed below are T cell receptor beta chains from one sample, sequenced in a study of T cell responses to AZD1222 COVID-19 vaccine. Generated by immunoSEQ multiplex PCR, the TCRdb table keeps only in-frame clones and is missing some. The sample lists approximately 110,000 clones; roughly 90% were seen once. Specimen: peripheral blood, collected on day 0 of AZD1222 vaccination. The receptors stem from an adult in good health. Each CDR3 is given with its conserved first and last residue. The D gene is left open where the match is weak. Part of the rows lack a size; the others show once, few, many or a class for expanded clones.

D	length	V	J	size	CDR3	DNA
-	12	TRBV29-1	TRBJ2-7	-	CSVADSPYEQYF	TGCAGCGTTGCGGACAGCCCTTACGAGCAGTACTTC
TRBD1	15	TRBV16	TRBJ1-2	-	CASSQQGTVAVGYTF	TGTGCCAGCAGCCAACAGGGGACAGTGGCGGTTGGCTACACCTTC
TRBD1	16	TRBV29-1	TRBJ2-4	-	CSVPGTGALAKNIQYF	TGCAGCGTTCCCGGGACAGGGGCCTTAGCCAAAAACATTCAGTACTTC
-	13	TRBV30	TRBJ1-1	-	CAWSKQGNTEAFF	TGTGCCTGGAGTAAACAGGGAAACACTGAAGCTTTCTTT
-	15	TRBV11-3	TRBJ2-1	-	CASSLDGEGGNEQFF	TGTGCCAGCAGCTTAGATGGCGAAGGGGGGAATGAGCAGTTCTTC
TRBD2	16	TRBV15	TRBJ2-5	-	CATSRLAGGFGETQYF	TGTGCCACCAGCAGACTAGCGGGAGGTTTCGGGGAGACCCAGTACTTC
TRBD1	15	TRBV19	TRBJ2-1	once	CASSIGTGSANEQFF	TGTGCCAGTAGTATCGGGACAGGGTCTGCCAATGAGCAGTTCTTC
TRBD1	13	TRBV6-2/TRBV6-3	TRBJ2-1	-	CASSGTGTNEQFF	TGTGCCAGCAGCGGGACAGGGACCAATGAGCAGTTCTTC
-	15	TRBV11-3	TRBJ1-3	-	CASSLGSHSGNTIYF	TGTGCCAGCAGCTTGGGCAGCCACTCTGGAAACACCATATATTTT
-	14	TRBV7-3	TRBJ1-1	-	CASSLRGGGTEAFF	TGTGCCAGCAGCTTAAGAGGGGGAGGCACTGAAGCTTTCTTT
-	13	TRBV7-8	TRBJ2-1	once	CASSFRGSNEQFF	TGTGCCAGCAGCTTTAGGGGGAGCAATGAGCAGTTCTTC
-	15	TRBV6-5	TRBJ1-1	few	CASSYSQGLNTEAFF	TGTGCCAGCAGTTACTCACAGGGACTGAACACTGAAGCTTTCTTT
-	14	TRBV19	TRBJ1-5	-	CASRARVGNQPQHF	TGTGCCAGTAGGGCCAGGGTGGGCAATCAGCCCCAGCATTTT
-	13	TRBV5-6	TRBJ1-1	-	CASSAAIRGQAFF	TGTGCCAGCAGCGCGGCAATCCGGGGACAAGCTTTCTTT
-	20	TRBV21-1	TRBJ2-7	-	CASKKGGPHPDSLSLAEQYF	TGTGCCAGCAAAAAAGGAGGGCCCCACCCGGACAGTCTATCACTGGCCGAGCAGTACTTC
TRBD1	9	TRBV10-1	TRBJ2-1	-	CAEGAEQFF	TGCGCCGAGGGGGCTGAGCAGTTCTTC
TRBD1	15	TRBV7-2	TRBJ1-1	few	CASRPPGQGWTEAFF	TGTGCCAGCAGACCCCCCGGACAGGGGTGGACTGAAGCTTTCTTT
-	12	TRBV7-9	TRBJ1-2	-	CASTRSGYGYTF	TGTGCCAGCACCCGAAGTGGGTATGGCTACACCTTC
TRBD1	13	TRBV19	TRBJ1-2	few	CASSRTGLYGYTF	TGTGCCAGTAGTCGGACAGGACTTTATGGCTACACCTTC
-	16	TRBV27	TRBJ2-1	-	CASSLVASSSYNEQFF	TGTGCCAGCAGTTTAGTAGCTAGCAGCTCCTACAATGAGCAGTTCTTC
-	11	TRBV2	TRBJ1-1	once	CASSAKIEAFF	TGTGCCAGCAGTGCGAAGATTGAAGCTTTCTTT
-	15	TRBV3-1/TRBV3-2	TRBJ1-5	-	CASSQRGDSNQPQHF	TGTGCCAGCAGCCAACGGGGGGATAGCAATCAGCCCCAGCATTTT
TRBD1	14	TRBV4-3	TRBJ2-7	-	CASSHGTGRYEQYF	TGCGCCAGCAGCCATGGGACAGGGCGGTACGAGCAGTACTTC
-	15	TRBV7-2	TRBJ2-3	once	CASSLYPWGTSTWYF	TGTGCCAGCAGCTTATATCCTTGGGGGACCTCAACATGGTATTTT
-	17	TRBV7-2	TRBJ2-2	-	CASSLKGGFGGTGELFF	TGTGCCAGCAGCTTAAAAGGAGGATTCGGCGGCACCGGGGAGCTGTTTTTT
-	13	TRBV12-3/TRBV12-4	TRBJ1-6	-	CASSISYNSPLHF	TGTGCCAGCAGCATATCCTATAATTCACCCCTCCACTTT
-	12	TRBV28	TRBJ1-2	-	CASTNRYYGYTF	TGTGCCAGCACTAACAGATACTATGGCTACACCTTC
TRBD1	17	TRBV7-2	TRBJ1-4	once	CASTRNPPGQNNEKLFF	TGTGCCAGCACCCGAAACCCCCCGGGACAGAATAATGAAAAACTGTTTTTT
-	13	TRBV7-3	TRBJ2-7	-	CASSYLDGYEQYF	TGTGCCAGCAGCTATCTGGACGGCTACGAGCAGTACTTC
-	13	TRBV27	TRBJ1-5	-	CASSLGFNQPQHF	TGTGCCAGCAGTTTGGGGTTTAATCAGCCCCAGCATTTT
-	13	TRBV7-2	TRBJ1-1	-	CASSLGGEVAAFF	TGTGCCAGCAGCTTAGGGGGTGAGGTGGCGGCTTTCTTT
-	14	TRBV7-3	TRBJ2-7	-	CATIAINSSYEQYF	TGTGCCACCATAGCGATAAATAGCTCCTACGAGCAGTACTTC
-	17	TRBV5-1	TRBJ2-2	-	CASSLDGSVGDTGELFF	TGCGCCAGCAGCTTGGACGGCAGTGTGGGGGACACCGGGGAGCTGTTTTTT
-	13	TRBV25-1	TRBJ1-2	few	CASSAGPLPSYTF	TGTGCCAGCAGTGCGGGACCCCTCCCGAGCTACACCTTC
TRBD1	17	TRBV18	TRBJ1-3	-	CASSPLMSGQGFNTIYF	TGTGCCAGCTCACCACTTATGTCGGGACAGGGATTTAACACCATATATTTT
-	17	TRBV27	TRBJ1-3	-	CASSLLAPGQPGNTIYF	TGTGCCAGCAGTTTATTAGCTCCGGGGCAGCCTGGAAACACCATATATTTT
-	13	TRBV7-3	TRBJ1-1	medium-sized	CASSLHGDTEAFF	TGTGCCAGCAGCTTACACGGAGACACTGAAGCTTTCTTT
-	13	TRBV29-1	TRBJ1-2	-	CSVGRGTNYGYTF	TGCAGCGTTGGCCGGGGCACTAACTATGGCTACACCTTC
TRBD2	12	TRBV11-2	TRBJ2-7	-	CASSFLAGEQYF	TGTGCCAGCAGCTTCCTAGCGGGCGAGCAGTACTTC
-	13	TRBV19	TRBJ2-5	-	CASTTAGRETQYF	TGTGCCAGTACCACTGCAGGGAGAGAGACCCAGTACTTC
-	15	TRBV5-8	TRBJ2-6	few	CASSQRYSGANVLTF	TGTGCCAGCAGTCAACGCTACTCTGGGGCCAACGTCCTGACTTTC
-	14	TRBV27	TRBJ1-1	-	CASRTGSWRTEAFF	TGTGCCAGCAGAACAGGGTCGTGGAGGACTGAAGCTTTCTTT
-	15	TRBV30	TRBJ1-6	-	CAWRAGNAVSSPLHF	TGTGCCTGGAGGGCAGGCAACGCTGTGAGCTCACCCCTCCACTTT
TRBD1	18	TRBV6-2/TRBV6-3	TRBJ2-2	-	CASSYSMQGAQDTGELFF	TGTGCCAGCAGTTACTCGATGCAGGGGGCGCAGGACACCGGGGAGCTGTTTTTT
-	16	TRBV10-3	TRBJ1-3	-	CAISEGRGSAGNTIYF	TGTGCCATCAGTGAGGGTAGGGGGTCCGCTGGAAACACCATATATTTT
-	17	TRBV28	TRBJ2-3	-	CASSSIKEGKSTDTQYF	TGTGCCAGCAGTAGCATTAAGGAGGGAAAAAGCACAGATACGCAGTATTTT
-	15	TRBV25-1	TRBJ1-4	-	CASREFGGSGEKLFF	TGTGCCAGCCGAGAATTCGGGGGAAGTGGAGAAAAACTGTTTTTT
-	13	TRBV12-3/TRBV12-4	TRBJ1-1	-	CASSFLQGTEAFF	TGTGCCAGCAGTTTCCTACAGGGCACTGAAGCTTTCTTT